The 3 T cell receptor beta chains below all came from one sample that was sequenced in a study of regulatory T cells in long-lasting Graves disease. Construction of the TCR beta libraries employed iRepertoire HTBI primers in conjunction with Arm-PCR of CDR3 regions. TCRdb fed the multiplex PCR reads into MiXCR, producing one record per CDR3 protein. The sample lists a few hundred thousand distinct CDR3 sequences, about 23% seen once, with about 27% in the top ten. Time point of the sample: persistent/refractory GD, antithyroid drugs over 5 years with positive TRAb. Isolated PBMC RNA provided the starting material for the TCR library. Sequenced material: peripheral blood mononuclear cells (PBMCs), taken when the disease was refractory, from a patient treated with antithyroid drugs. The receptors originated from a middle-aged woman with Graves disease.

The table lists this clonotype with a few counts. The chain's CDR3 is CASSLRKRQGGTDTQYF. The CDR3 region has the DNA TGTGCCAGCAGCTTGAGAAAACGACAGGGAGGCACAGATACGCAGTATTTT. This chain uses TRBV11-2 with TRBJ2-3, with TRBD1 identical over 7 bases. The V segment lost 3 bases and the J segment 1 base; nucleotides outside the gene matches: 10. From germline, CDR1 is SGHAT and CDR2 FQNNGV. CDR3 size: 17 residues. The full variable domain, its missing parts supplied by reference TRBV11-2 and TRBJ2-3, is EAGVAQSPRYKIIEKRQSVAFWCNPISGHATLYWYQQILGQGPKLLIQFQNNGVVDDSQLPKDRFSAERLKGVDSTLKIQPAKLEDSAVYLCASSLRKRQGGTDTQYFGPGTRLTVL.

A few counts support this clonotype. V is TRBV19 and J is TRBJ1-5; a weak D match, TRBD1 (6 bases). V was pared by 4 bases and J by 3 bases, with 10 bases between. Germline CDR1 is LNHDA and CDR2 is SQIVND (reference sequence). The CDR3 length is 14 residues. Here the CDR3 reads CASSRDTANQPQHF. Written as DNA, the CDR3 is TGTGCCAGTAGTAGGGACACGGCCAATCAGCCCCAGCATTTT.

This clonotype was seen many times. The chain links TRBV7-8 to TRBJ1-4; TRBD1 matches at 8 bases. The CDR3 is made up of 15 amino acids. V lost 5 bases, J lost 8 bases, and 10 bases stayed unmatched. CDR1 is SGHVS and CDR2 is FQNEAQ in the germline V gene. CDR3 loop: CASSRDRSLGEKLFF. The CDR3 DNA reads TGTGCCAGCAGCCGGGACAGGTCACTGGGAGAAAAACTGTTTTTT.